The T cell receptor beta chain under discussion was sequenced for a study of T cell responses to AZD1222 COVID-19 vaccine (dated by TCRdb to the early 2020s). About the investigation overall: TCR sequencing covered 230 or so trial participants: around 210 given two doses of AZD1222 and approximately 25 given two doses of MenACWY control vaccine. Enrollment into the trials was organized by age into subgroups of 18-55, 56-69 and 70-plus years, and those subgroups contained around 150, 28 and 57 TCR-sequenced participants, respectively.

The time point label, as the study defines it: about 28 days (+/-7) after the second vaccine dose. Read against the paper, the sample's treatment or condition label means: meningococcal conjugate vaccine given as trial control. Samples from vaccinated people were obtained from the UK trials COV001 and COV002, which included a single-blind randomized controlled phase 2/3 trial of AZD1222 (ChAdOx1 nCoV-19) in healthy adults. For TCRbeta chain sequencing, PBMC samples from trial participants were taken at day 0 and at day 28 after the second dose. CDR1 and CDR2 are read off the germline V gene as KGHDR and SFDVKD. V is cut by 5 bases and J by 1 base, and the space between the germline ends is 9 bases. The CDR3 starts with the cysteine, ends with the phenylalanine, and has 14 residues. The read is trimmed to its CDR3 DNA, 42 bases read in frame from base 1. As regards this clone: It has no known antigen specificity. There are no base qualities to consult, and no much larger clone falls within one base.

Study-wide findings and limitations: Reportedly, almost half of the unique spike-specific TCRs recognized epitopes lying outside the regions that are mutated in the B.1.351 and B.1.1.7 variants. The 56-69-year group was small, and its depth increase did not reach significance, likely because of low power. Conclusions about previously exposed vaccinees are limited, since just six AZD1222 recipients were seropositive for SARS-CoV-2 at baseline. The vaccine-associated CD4 TCRs covered the entire spike protein, and the dominant responses fell in regions 160-218 and 743-854. Participants were mostly white British and included more females than males, and it was suggested by the authors that clonal diversity may have been underestimated. Because no samples from the day 14 peak response were available, repertoires could be characterized only after the peak T cell response. Spike-specific TCR breadth and depth rose significantly after two AZD1222 doses compared with day 0 and with MenACWY recipients.

The CDR3 regions of human TCRbeta chains were analyzed by immunosequencing. In the paper's pipeline: TCRs in the repertoires were matched against a reference library of SARS-CoV-2-specific TCRs that had been generated with the MIRA antigen-specificity platform. Breadth was defined as the fraction of unique TCRs that were SARS-CoV-2-associated. Depth was defined as the fraction of total T cells that were SARS-CoV-2-associated. Each spike-specific TCR was assigned to its reactive spike region and to a CD4 or CD8 class using the MIRA data. Log10-transformed breadth and depth values were compared by one-way ANOVA with Sidak's multiple comparisons tests. Not all clones reach the TCRdb copy of this immuneACCESS table, which keeps in-frame sequences only. Checked studies attribute under half of the gap to unresolved V genes and leave the rest unexplained. That table supplies the V and J calls and clone size; D and trimming were determined from the DNA. The sample profile shows 100,000 to 150,000 clones; over 75% of them were found once. Of the sample, under 8% is held by the ten largest clones.

The source was peripheral blood, collected 28 days after the second dose of the MenACWY control vaccine. The TCR originated in an adult who received the MenACWY meningococcal vaccine as a control. The chain is assembled from TRBV24-1 and TRBJ2-3; TRBD2 is a possible D gene, resting on 6 matching bases. The bases read TGTGCCACCAGTGGTGGCGGGGGCACAGATACGCAGTATTTT. Its protein is CATSGGGGTDTQYF.